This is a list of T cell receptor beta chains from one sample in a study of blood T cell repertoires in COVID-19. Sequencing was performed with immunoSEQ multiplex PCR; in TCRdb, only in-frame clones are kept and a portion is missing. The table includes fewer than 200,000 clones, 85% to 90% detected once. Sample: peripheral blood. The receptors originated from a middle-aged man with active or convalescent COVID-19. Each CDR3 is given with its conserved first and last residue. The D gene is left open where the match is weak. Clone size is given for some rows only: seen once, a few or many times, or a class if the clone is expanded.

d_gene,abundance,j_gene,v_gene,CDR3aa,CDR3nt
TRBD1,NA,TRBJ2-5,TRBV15,CATSRNTGVGETQYF,TGTGCCACCAGCAGAAATACAGGGGTAGGAGAGACCCAGTACTTC
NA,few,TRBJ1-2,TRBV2,CASSRSGGNYGYTF,TGTGCCAGCAGTCGAAGCGGGGGGAACTATGGCTACACCTTC
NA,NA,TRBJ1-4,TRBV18,CASSPRRGSTNEKLFF,TGTGCCAGCTCACCACGGCGGGGCTCAACTAATGAAAAACTGTTTTTT
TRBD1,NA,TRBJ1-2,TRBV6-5,CASGNPTGNYGYTF,TGTGCCAGCGGAAATCCGACAGGGAACTATGGCTACACCTTC
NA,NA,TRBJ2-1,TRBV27,CASKQSPQGNNEQFF,TGTGCCAGCAAACAAAGTCCCCAGGGAAACAATGAGCAGTTCTTC
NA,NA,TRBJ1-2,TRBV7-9,CASSPPTAPLKAYGYTF,TGTGCCAGCAGCCCGCCGACAGCGCCACTAAAGGCGTATGGCTACACCTTC
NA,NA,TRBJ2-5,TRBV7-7,CASSTQGMETQYF,TGTGCTAGCAGCACGCAGGGTATGGAGACCCAGTACTTC
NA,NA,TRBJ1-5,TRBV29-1,CSVLWGVNQPQHF,TGCAGCGTTTTGTGGGGGGTCAATCAGCCCCAGCATTTT
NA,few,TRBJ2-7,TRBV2,CASNNRGVSYEQYF,TGTGCCAGCAATAACCGCGGGGTCTCCTACGAGCAGTACTTC
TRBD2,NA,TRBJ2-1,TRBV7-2,CASRSGGAREQFF,TGTGCCAGCAGAAGCGGGGGGGCCAGGGAGCAGTTCTTC
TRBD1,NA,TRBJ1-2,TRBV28,CASSTGGTTYGYTF,TGTGCCAGCAGCACAGGGGGAACTACCTATGGCTACACCTTC
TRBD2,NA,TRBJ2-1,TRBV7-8,CASSLKRGGNVEQFF,TGTGCCAGCAGCTTGAAGCGGGGGGGCAACGTTGAGCAGTTCTTC
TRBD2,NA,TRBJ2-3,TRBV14,CASSQGRTSGGNTDTQYF,TGTGCCAGCAGCCAAGGCCGGACTAGCGGGGGTAACACAGATACGCAGTATTTT
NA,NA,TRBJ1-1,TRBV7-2,CASSLEGAGVTEAFF,TGTGCCAGCAGCTTAGAGGGCGCAGGGGTGACTGAAGCTTTCTTT
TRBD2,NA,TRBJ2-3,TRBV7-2,CASSLGSSGGALDTQYF,TGTGCCAGCAGCTTAGGGTCCAGCGGGGGGGCCTTAGATACGCAGTATTTT
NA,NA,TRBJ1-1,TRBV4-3,CASSQVEGGLAFF,TGCGCCAGCAGCCAAGTGGAGGGGGGGCTCGCTTTCTTT
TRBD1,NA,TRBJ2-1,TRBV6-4,CASSETGGSLNEQFF,TGTGCCAGCAGCGAAACAGGGGGGTCGCTCAATGAGCAGTTCTTC
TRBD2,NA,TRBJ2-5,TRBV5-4,CASSPSGGRQETQYF,TGTGCCAGCAGCCCTAGCGGGGGGCGTCAAGAGACCCAGTACTTC
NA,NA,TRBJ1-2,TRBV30,CAWSPGSSVYGYTF,TGTGCCTGGAGTCCAGGATCAAGTGTCTATGGCTACACCTTC